Shown below are 15 T cell receptor beta chains from a single sample sequenced in a study of blood T cell repertoires in COVID-19. Some clones are missing from TCRdb's copy, which holds only in-frame ones; the method was immunoSEQ multiplex PCR. Of a few hundred thousand clones listed, less than 85% are singletons. Sequences were obtained from peripheral blood. Every receptor here comes from a woman aged 18-29 years with acute or convalescent COVID-19.

The J gene is TRBJ1-4, the V gene TRBV2, with no clear D. Trimming cost V 8 bases and J 4 bases, with 8 bases left between them. CDR1 SNHLY and CDR2 FYNNEI come from the germline V gene. CDR3 size: 12 residues. CDR3 bases: TGTGCCAGCCACCGGGTTAATGAAAAACTGTTTTTT. Its translation is CASHRVNEKLFF.

This clone came up a few times. The V and J genes are TRBV11-2 and TRBJ2-7; 11 nucleotides align to TRBD2. The CDR3 runs to 15 residues. The V gene end was trimmed by 5 bases and the J gene end by 6 bases; junction bases not matched to a gene: 9. Per the germline V gene, CDR1 is SGHAT and CDR2 is FQNNGV. DNA for the CDR3: TGTGCCAGCAGCATCATAGCGGGAGGGCCCTCCGAGCAGTACTTC. It codes for CASSIIAGGPSEQYF.

The chain recombines TRBV27 with TRBJ1-1; 8 positions agree with TRBD1. This CDR3 spans 16 amino acids. CDR1 MNHEY and CDR2 SMNVEV come from the germline V gene (reference sequence). V was clipped by 4 bases and J by 11 bases; unmatched bases: 18. CDR3 residues: CASSSPLRTGMDHAFF. The DNA for the CDR3 is TGTGCCAGCAGTTCCCCCCTACGGACAGGGATGGACCATGCTTTCTTT.

The gene calls are TRBV7-9 and TRBJ2-1; TRBD2 aligns across 12 bases. CDR1 is SEHNR, CDR2 FQNEAQ, per germline (reference sequence). Trimming removed 5 bases from V and 9 bases from J; junction bases left unmatched: 17. The CDR3 is made up of 18 amino acids. CDR3: CASSQGPPTSGSPSEQFF. The CDR3 bases are TGTGCCAGCAGCCAAGGCCCTCCGACTAGCGGGAGTCCCAGTGAGCAGTTCTTC.

This clone was counted a few times. The chain joins TRBV7-2 to TRBJ1-1; possible D gene TRBD1, 5 bases. This CDR3 has 15 amino acids. The V and J ends lost 0 bases and 1 base respectively, with 9 bases between them. CDR1 is SGHTA and CDR2 is FQGNSA in the germline V gene. The CDR3 sequence is CASSLALGGNTEAFF. DNA of the CDR3: TGTGCCAGCAGCTTAGCCTTGGGGGGGAACACTGAAGCTTTCTTT. The full variable domain, with the rest looked up from reference TRBV7-2 and TRBJ1-1, is GAGVSQSPSNKVTEKGKDVELRCDPISGHTALYWYRQSLGQGLEFLIYFQGNSAPDKSGLPSDRFSAERTGGSVSTLTIQRTQQEDSAVYLCASSLALGGNTEAFFGQGTRLTVV.

The chain joins TRBV15 to TRBJ1-5; D may be TRBD1 (5 bases). This CDR3 is 15 amino acids long. V dropped 5 bases and J dropped 3 bases, with 14 bases sitting between them. Looked up from germline, CDR1 is LNHNV and CDR2 is YYDKDF (reference sequence). The CDR3 bases are TGTGCCACCAGCCTCCTCCGGGACTCCAATCAGCCCCAGCATTTT. It translates to CATSLLRDSNQPQHF. The full variable domain, its missing parts supplied by reference TRBV15 and TRBJ1-5, is DAMVIQNPRYQVTQFGKPVTLSCSQTLNHNVMYWYQQKSSQAPKLLFHYYDKDFNNEADTPDNFQSRRPNTSFCFLDIRSPGLGDTAMYLCATSLLRDSNQPQHFGDGTRLSIL.

The chain has TRBV9 and TRBJ2-5, with 9 nucleotides matching TRBD1. CDR3 length: 15 residues. With 0 bases clipped from V and 4 bases from J, the junction kept 4 bases outside the gene matches. Germline V gene sequence: CDR1 SGDLS, CDR2 YYNGEE. The CDR3 is CASSVGQGGRETQYF. In DNA form, the CDR3 reads TGTGCCAGCAGCGTAGGACAGGGGGGGCGAGAGACCCAGTACTTC.

This sequence joins TRBV19 and TRBJ2-7, with TRBD2 matching over 7 bases. The germline V gene has CDR1 LNHDA and CDR2 SQIVND (reference sequence). The J segment lost 2 bases and the V segment lost 5 bases, leaving 6 bases of the junction unmatched. CDR3 length: 14 amino acids. CDR3 sequence: CASSPTSATYEQYF. The CDR3 bases are TGTGCCAGTAGTCCCACTAGCGCCACCTACGAGCAGTACTTC.

CDR3 sequence (DNA): TGTGCCAGTAGTGGGGGACTAGCGGGAAAGGACCGATACACAGATACGCAGTATTTT. This encodes CASSGGLAGKDRYTDTQYF. The genes are TRBV19 and TRBJ2-3; 13 nucleotides match TRBD2. J lost 2 bases, V lost 5 bases, and 13 bases had no gene match. Germline V gene lookup returns CDR1 LNHDA and CDR2 SQIVND (reference sequence). This CDR3 region has 19 residues.

The chain links TRBV7-9 to TRBJ2-1; D is possibly TRBD1 (6 bases). Deletions cut 0 bases from V and 2 bases from J, with 14 bases between. The CDR3 totals 17 residues. Germline CDR1 SEHNR, CDR2 FQNEAQ (reference sequence). Here the CDR3 DNA reads TGTGCCAGCAGCTTAGCGCTTCAGGGGAGACCCTACAATGAGCAGTTCTTC. This gives the protein CASSLALQGRPYNEQFF.

The V call is TRBV6-5, the J call TRBJ1-6, with unresolved D. The CDR3 is made up of 12 amino acids. The ends were cut back, 3 bases at V and 8 bases at J, with 5 bases in the middle. CDR1 MNHEY and CDR2 SVGAGI come from the germline V gene. The CDR3 here is CASSYGDSPLHF. CDR3 in DNA: TGTGCCAGCAGTTATGGAGATTCACCCCTCCACTTT.

This clone was seen more than once but under ten times. The V gene is TRBV5-6, the J gene TRBJ2-7, with D perhaps matching TRBD2 (6 bases). Trimming stripped 4 bases from V and 7 bases from J, with 9 bases between. Germline CDR1 is SGHDT and CDR2 is YYEEEE. This CDR3 has 11 residues. The CDR3 is CASSISGEQYF. CDR3 DNA: TGTGCCAGCAGCATTAGCGGAGAGCAGTACTTC.

The CDR3: CASSLELAGDNEQFF. The CDR3 DNA reads TGTGCCAGCAGCTTAGAACTAGCGGGAGACAATGAGCAGTTCTTC. V is TRBV11-3 and J is TRBJ2-1; TRBD2 agrees at 11 bases. CDR1 and CDR2 from the germline V gene are SGHNT and YENEEA. The CDR3 is made up of 15 amino acids. J gave up 5 bases and V 0 bases, and 0 bases lay outside the gene matches.

The chain carries TRBV4-3 and TRBJ2-2, with D uncertain. Deletions cut 0 bases from V and 5 bases from J, with 10 bases between. The CDR3 loop spans 15 amino acids. The V gene's germline CDR1 is LGHNA and CDR2 YSLEER. CDR3 sequence (DNA): TGCGCCAGCAGCCAAGATAGAGCGCCAACCGGGGAGCTGTTTTTT. Its protein is CASSQDRAPTGELFF.

This CDR3 reads CASTAEGLAQETQYF. The CDR3 DNA reads as TGTGCCAGCACGGCCGAGGGACTAGCCCAAGAGACCCAGTACTTC. The chain employs TRBV2 and TRBJ2-5; 9 nucleotides line up with TRBD2. CDR1 SNHLY and CDR2 FYNNEI come from the germline V gene. This CDR3 region has 15 residues. The J segment lost 1 base and the V segment lost 7 bases, leaving 7 bases of the junction unmatched.